The rows below give T cell receptor beta chains drawn from one sample of a study of control samples from healthy donors and cancer patients. Assay: immunoSEQ multiplex PCR; the TCRdb copy retains only in-frame clones and omits some. The sample lists 80,000 or so clones, 91% occurring once. The sample comprised blood. The source of these receptors is a man over 45 in good health. Both conserved end residues are part of each CDR3. A D gene is named only where the DNA matches it firmly. Expanded clones are given a class, and other clones once, few, many or no size at all.

V: TRBV25-1
J: TRBJ2-1
D: -
length: 14
size: -
CDR3: CASSELANDNEQFF
DNA: TGTGCCAGCAGTGAGTTGGCTAACGATAATGAGCAGTTCTTC

V: TRBV30
J: TRBJ1-1
D: TRBD1
length: 16
size: -
CDR3: CAWRPGQGFMNTEAFF
DNA: TGTGCCTGGAGGCCGGGACAGGGCTTCATGAACACTGAAGCTTTCTTT

V: TRBV6-5
J: TRBJ1-2
D: TRBD1
length: 13
size: -
CDR3: CASRGDRPGGYTF
DNA: TGTGCCAGCAGGGGGGACAGGCCTGGCGGCTACACCTTC

V: TRBV5-1
J: TRBJ1-1
D: -
length: 14
size: -
CDR3: CASSLGVRATEAFF
DNA: TGCGCCAGCAGCTTGGGTGTCAGGGCCACTGAAGCTTTCTTT

V: TRBV5-1
J: TRBJ2-6
D: -
length: 15
size: -
CDR3: CASSLEYSGANVLTF
DNA: TGCGCCAGCAGCTTGGAGTACTCTGGGGCCAACGTCCTGACTTTC

V: TRBV5-6
J: TRBJ2-2
D: -
length: 12
size: -
CDR3: CASSLDHGELFF
DNA: TGTGCCAGCAGCTTGGATCACGGGGAGCTGTTTTTT

V: TRBV6-2/TRBV6-3
J: TRBJ1-2
D: -
length: 14
size: -
CDR3: CASSYSRQSYGYTF
DNA: TGTGCCAGCAGTTACTCGAGGCAGAGCTATGGCTACACCTTC

V: TRBV30
J: TRBJ2-5
D: -
length: 11
size: -
CDR3: CAWSGKETQYF
DNA: TGTGCCTGGAGTGGCAAAGAGACCCAGTACTTC

V: TRBV6-6
J: TRBJ1-2
D: TRBD1
length: 15
size: -
CDR3: CASSLTGDGPYGYTF
DNA: TGTGCCAGCAGTCTTACAGGGGATGGGCCCTATGGCTACACCTTC

V: TRBV7-2
J: TRBJ1-1
D: -
length: 16
size: -
CDR3: CASSLDPLGHKTEAFF
DNA: TGTGCCAGCAGCTTAGATCCTTTGGGACATAAAACTGAAGCTTTCTTT

V: TRBV29-1
J: TRBJ1-2
D: -
length: 11
size: -
CDR3: CSVYQDYGYTF
DNA: TGCAGCGTATACCAGGACTATGGCTACACCTTC

V: TRBV6-1
J: TRBJ1-1
D: TRBD1
length: 14
size: -
CDR3: CASRKKDRGFEAFF
DNA: TGTGCCAGCAGAAAAAAAGACAGGGGCTTTGAAGCTTTCTTT

V: TRBV6-6
J: TRBJ1-3
D: -
length: 14
size: -
CDR3: CASSATGVGNTIYF
DNA: TGTGCCAGCAGCGCTACGGGGGTTGGAAACACCATATATTTT

V: TRBV9
J: TRBJ2-3
D: TRBD1
length: 15
size: -
CDR3: CASSVRTGAADTQYF
DNA: TGTGCCAGCAGCGTTCGGACAGGGGCGGCAGATACGCAGTATTTT

V: TRBV7-6
J: TRBJ1-6
D: TRBD1
length: 13
size: once
CDR3: CASSLGGTAPLHF
DNA: TGTGCCAGCAGCTTAGGGGGGACAGCACCCCTCCACTTT

V: TRBV6-1
J: TRBJ1-4
D: -
length: 15
size: -
CDR3: CASSEIGRTNEKLFF
DNA: TGTGCCAGCAGTGAAATCGGCAGGACTAATGAAAAACTGTTTTTT

V: TRBV7-9
J: TRBJ2-5
D: TRBD1
length: 14
size: -
CDR3: CASSSDRGVKTQYF
DNA: TGTGCCAGCAGCTCCGACAGGGGGGTTAAGACCCAGTACTTC

V: TRBV7-9
J: TRBJ1-4
D: -
length: 13
size: -
CDR3: CASSLDIGEKLFF
DNA: TGTGCCAGCAGCTTAGACATAGGTGAAAAACTGTTTTTT

V: TRBV27
J: TRBJ1-6
D: -
length: 15
size: -
CDR3: CASSFGGVYNSPLHF
DNA: TGTGCCAGCAGTTTCGGAGGAGTGTATAATTCACCCCTCCACTTT

V: TRBV7-9
J: TRBJ1-2
D: -
length: 14
size: once
CDR3: CASSLDRERDGYTF
DNA: TGTGCCAGCAGCTTAGACAGGGAAAGGGATGGCTACACCTTC

V: TRBV5-4
J: TRBJ2-2
D: -
length: 17
size: once
CDR3: CASSLPRGPMDTGELFF
DNA: TGTGCCAGCAGCCTTCCCAGGGGCCCGATGGACACCGGGGAGCTGTTTTTT

V: TRBV29-1
J: TRBJ1-1
D: -
length: 14
size: -
CDR3: CSVEVAGMNTEAFF
DNA: TGCAGCGTTGAGGTTGCGGGCATGAACACTGAAGCTTTCTTT

V: TRBV6-6
J: TRBJ2-7
D: TRBD1
length: 12
size: few
CDR3: CASSPTGDEQYF
DNA: TGTGCCAGCAGCCCAACAGGGGACGAGCAGTACTTC

V: TRBV5-6
J: TRBJ2-7
D: -
length: 12
size: once
CDR3: CASSSGSYEQYF
DNA: TGTGCCAGCAGCTCAGGGTCCTACGAGCAGTACTTC

V: TRBV7-2
J: TRBJ1-2
D: -
length: 13
size: once
CDR3: CASSLIEGGGYTF
DNA: TGTGCCAGCAGCTTAATTGAAGGGGGAGGCTACACCTTC

V: TRBV5-1
J: TRBJ1-1
D: -
length: 15
size: -
CDR3: CASSLAGRENTEAFF
DNA: TGCGCCAGCAGCTTGGCGGGTCGGGAGAACACTGAAGCTTTCTTT

V: TRBV6-1
J: TRBJ1-2
D: TRBD1
length: 13
size: -
CDR3: CASSEIQGTGYTF
DNA: TGTGCCAGCAGTGAAATACAGGGGACTGGCTACACCTTC

V: TRBV9
J: TRBJ1-2
D: TRBD1
length: 14
size: -
CDR3: CASSVDGTGSGYTF
DNA: TGTGCCAGCAGCGTAGATGGGACAGGCTCTGGCTACACCTTC

V: TRBV5-1
J: TRBJ2-1
D: -
length: 15
size: once
CDR3: CASSLDQSSYNEQFF
DNA: TGCGCCAGCAGCTTGGACCAGAGCTCCTACAATGAGCAGTTCTTC

V: TRBV19
J: TRBJ1-2
D: -
length: 15
size: -
CDR3: CASNQQAYTIYGYTF
DNA: TGTGCCAGCAATCAACAGGCGTACACTATCTATGGCTACACCTTC

V: TRBV5-6
J: TRBJ1-5
D: -
length: 14
size: -
CDR3: CASSLWGSNQPQHF
DNA: TGTGCCAGCAGCTTATGGGGGTCCAATCAGCCCCAGCATTTT

V: TRBV2
J: TRBJ1-1
D: -
length: 13
size: -
CDR3: CASRGEVNTEAFF
DNA: TGTGCCAGCAGGGGGGAGGTCAACACTGAAGCTTTCTTT

V: TRBV6-2/TRBV6-3
J: TRBJ1-2
D: -
length: 12
size: -
CDR3: CASSLGFYGYTF
DNA: TGTGCCAGCAGTTTAGGGTTCTATGGCTACACCTTC

V: TRBV2
J: TRBJ2-1
D: TRBD1
length: 15
size: once
CDR3: CASTKFGQGAVEQFF
DNA: TGTGCCAGCACCAAGTTTGGACAGGGGGCTGTTGAGCAGTTCTTC

V: TRBV11-2
J: TRBJ2-7
D: TRBD1
length: 14
size: -
CDR3: CASSTYRGSYEQYF
DNA: TGTGCCAGCAGCACCTACAGGGGCTCCTACGAGCAGTACTTC

V: TRBV2
J: TRBJ1-1
D: -
length: 14
size: -
CDR3: CASSEGFQNTEAFF
DNA: TGTGCCAGCAGTGAGGGTTTTCAGAACACTGAAGCTTTCTTT

V: TRBV15
J: TRBJ2-1
D: -
length: 16
size: -
CDR3: CATSRDRLDSYNEQFF
DNA: TGTGCCACCAGCAGAGATCGACTAGACTCCTACAATGAGCAGTTCTTC

V: TRBV11-2
J: TRBJ1-5
D: -
length: 15
size: -
CDR3: CASSLDPDSNQPQHF
DNA: TGTGCCAGCAGCTTAGATCCGGACAGCAATCAGCCCCAGCATTTT

V: TRBV6-2/TRBV6-3
J: TRBJ2-5
D: TRBD2
length: 16
size: -
CDR3: CASSQGLAGGVETQYF
DNA: TGTGCCAGCAGTCAAGGACTAGCGGGGGGCGTAGAGACCCAGTACTTC

V: TRBV3-1/TRBV3-2
J: TRBJ2-6
D: -
length: 16
size: once
CDR3: CASSQPQGPGANVLTF
DNA: TGTGCCAGCAGCCAGCCCCAGGGGCCTGGGGCCAACGTCCTGACTTTC

V: TRBV21-1
J: TRBJ2-2
D: -
length: 14
size: -
CDR3: CASSKGRETGELFF
DNA: TGTGCCAGCAGCAAAGGAAGGGAAACCGGGGAGCTGTTTTTT

V: TRBV11-2
J: TRBJ1-2
D: TRBD1
length: 16
size: few
CDR3: CASSPVGGQGVGSYTF
DNA: TGTGCCAGCAGCCCAGTTGGCGGACAGGGGGTGGGTAGCTACACCTTC